These 27 T cell receptor beta chains were sequenced from one sample in a study of vaccination and CD4 T cells after COVID-19. Treatment reported: roughly 10-day PBMC culture with coronavirus spike peptide pools or control peptides (ViraFEST assay). No antigen has been assigned to these receptors. Cultured CD4+ T cell DNA was sequenced using the Oncomine TCR Beta short-read assay. A single record per CDR3 protein comes from TCRdb applying MiXCR to the PCR reads. Here the sample spans about 4,800 distinct CDR3 sequences, 78% being singletons. The specimen sequenced was CD4+ T cells from blood, cultured in vitro. These receptors originate from a human donor who had recovered from COVID-19.

The V and J genes are TRBV7-8 and TRBJ1-1, with 7 nucleotides matching TRBD1. The germline CDR1 and CDR2 sequences are SGHVS and FQNEAQ. CDR3 length equals 11 residues. Unmatched junction bases numbered 2, after V lost 6 bases and J lost 7 bases. CDR3 nucleotide sequence: TGTGCCAGCAGTCGACAGGGTGAAGCTTTCTTT. It encodes CASSRQGEAFF.

The chain combines TRBV30 with TRBJ1-5; D is perhaps TRBD1 (6 bases). This CDR3 spans 14 amino acids. Germline CDR1 reads GTSNPN; CDR2 reads SVGIG (reference sequence). V lost 0 bases to trimming and J lost 1 base, with 7 bases between them. The CDR3 DNA is TGTGCCTGGAGTGTAGGACAGAGCAATCAGCCCCAGCATTTT. Translating it yields CAWSVGQSNQPQHF.

The V and J genes are TRBV2 and TRBJ2-3; 10 positions agree with TRBD2. The germline V gene encodes CDR1 SNHLY and CDR2 FYNNEI. V was pared by 5 bases and J by 2 bases, with 7 bases of the junction left unmatched. This CDR3 is 16 amino acids long. The CDR3 nucleotides are TGTGCCAGCAGTTTAGCGGGGGGCATCTTCACAGATACGCAGTATTTT. This translates into CASSLAGGIFTDTQYF.

The chain is built from TRBV6-1 and TRBJ1-6; TRBD1 matches at 11 bases. V dropped 7 bases and J dropped 8; count of bases not matched to a gene: 4. CDR3 length equals 14 residues. Looked up from germline, CDR1 is MNHNS and CDR2 is SASEGT. The CDR3 DNA reads as TGTGCCAGCAACCCGGGACAGGGGGATTCACCCCTCCACTTT. As protein: CASNPGQGDSPLHF.

J is TRBJ1-5 and V is TRBV7-9, with D hard to call. Germline CDR1 SEHNR, CDR2 FQNEAQ (reference sequence). The CDR3 contains 15 residues. V lost 3 bases to trimming and J lost 3 bases, with 12 bases between them. CDR3 in amino acids: CASSLGGGPNQPQHF. The CDR3, as DNA: TGTGCCAGCAGCTTGGGTGGAGGACCCAATCAGCCCCAGCATTTT. Variable domain in full (rest from reference TRBV7-9 and TRBJ1-5): DTGVSQNPRHKITKRGQNVTFRCDPISEHNRLYWYRQTLGQGPEFLTYFQNEAQLEKSRLLSDRFSAERPKGSFSTLEIQRTEQGDSAMYLCASSLGGGPNQPQHFGDGTRLSIL.

V gene TRBV24-1 combines with J gene TRBJ2-3; 10 bases are a match to TRBD2. The CDR3 sequence is 15 residues long. CDR1 KGHDR and CDR2 SFDVKD come from the germline V gene. V lost 4 bases to trimming and J lost 5 bases; unmatched junction nucleotides: 5. CDR3: CATSDLSGGVDTQYF. CDR3 DNA: TGTGCCACCAGTGACTTAAGCGGGGGGGTAGATACGCAGTATTTT.

The chain recombines TRBV7-9 with TRBJ2-3; D is undetermined. Between the trimmed V and J ends, which lost 1 base and 1 base, there was a span of 15 bases. The CDR3 sequence is 17 residues long. The germline V gene encodes CDR1 SEHNR and CDR2 FQNEAQ (reference sequence). The CDR3 region is CASSLGYGRTRTDTQYF. The DNA of the CDR3 is TGTGCCAGCAGCTTAGGGTACGGGCGGACCCGCACAGATACGCAGTATTTT.

The chain uses TRBV6-5 and TRBJ2-7; D is unresolved. Germline CDR1 MNHEY, CDR2 SVGAGI. The CDR3 totals 14 residues. Trimming removed 0 bases from V and 2 bases from J, with 8 bases in between. CDR3 DNA: TGTGCCAGCAGTTACTCGAGACTTACCTACGAGCAGTACTTC. This codes for CASSYSRLTYEQYF.

The V gene is TRBV29-1, the J gene TRBJ1-2; 11 bases fit TRBD1. Germline V CDR1 and CDR2: SQVTM, ANQGSEA. V dropped 6 bases and J dropped 3; count of bases not matched to a gene: 3. The CDR3 spans 13 residues. CDR3 nucleotides: TGCAGCGTCGGGACAGGGGGGGACTATGGCTACACCTTC. Translation: CSVGTGGDYGYTF.

The V call is TRBV6-2 or TRBV6-3, the J call TRBJ2-1; possible D gene TRBD2, 6 bases. With 5 bases removed from V and 2 bases from J, the gap between germline ends came to 13 bases. From germline, CDR1 is MNHEY and CDR2 SVGEGT. The CDR3 sequence is 15 residues long. The CDR3 protein is CASSRPGLTYNEQFF. The CDR3 DNA follows: TGTGCCAGCAGTCGACCGGGACTTACCTACAATGAGCAGTTCTTC.

The CDR3 loop is CASKSGTGDTGELFF. Written as DNA, the CDR3 is TGCGCCAGCAAATCGGGGACAGGGGACACCGGGGAGCTGTTTTTT. The chain joins TRBV23-1 to TRBJ2-2; TRBD1 agrees at 10 bases. TRBV23-1 is assigned to the ORF class and has an uncertain function. The CDR3 covers 15 residues. J was trimmed by 3 bases and V by 7 bases; bases with no gene match: 5.

By sample share, this clonotype is large. V gene TRBV14 combines with J gene TRBJ1-2; no clear D gene. Trimming shortened V by 0 bases and J by 5 bases, and 7 bases separated the two germline ends. Germline CDR1 SGHDN, CDR2 FVKESK. The CDR3 has 13 amino acids. CDR3: CASSQELRYGYTF. For the CDR3, the DNA is TGTGCCAGCAGCCAAGAATTACGATATGGCTACACCTTC.

The chain is built from TRBV12-3 or TRBV12-4 and TRBJ1-5; perhaps TRBD1 as D (6 bases). The CDR3 spans 13 residues. Trimming removed 6 bases at V and 15 bases at J, with 21 bases between. CDR3 nucleotide sequence: TGTGCCAGCAGACGAACGCTGACAGGTCCTACGCATTTT. This codes for CASRRTLTGPTHF.

The CDR3 reads CASSQEAGTVRADTQYF. The CDR3, as DNA: TGCGCCAGCAGCCAAGAGGCCGGGACAGTGAGGGCAGATACGCAGTATTTT. The rearrangement joins TRBV4-1 to TRBJ2-3; 7 positions match TRBD1. V lost 0 bases, J lost 4 bases, and 10 bases stayed unmatched. Germline CDR1 reads MGHRA; CDR2 reads YSYEKL. The CDR3 has 17 residues.

This chain links TRBV11-1 with TRBJ2-7; TRBD2 is a possible D gene (6 bases). Trimming removed 5 bases from V and 2 bases from J, with 16 bases in between. The CDR3 spans 15 residues. Germline values: CDR1 SGHAT, CDR2 FQDESV (reference sequence). DNA of the CDR3: TGTGCCAGCAGCCCAGCGTACGGCGGGGCCTACGAGCAGTACTTC. Protein: CASSPAYGGAYEQYF.

This clonotype was counted once. The chain links TRBV21-1 to TRBJ1-2; TRBD1 is the table's D call and was not checked against the DNA. TRBV21-1 counts as a pseudogene. The CDR3 contains 18 residues. The CDR3 loop reads CASSKGPGTGSANYGYTF. CDR3 in DNA: TGTGCCAGCAGCAAAGGGCCCGGGACAGGATCAGCTAACTATGGCTACACCTTC.

The chain couples TRBV20-1 to TRBJ1-2; the D is unclear. There are 12 residues in the CDR3. Per germline, CDR1 DFQATT and CDR2 SNEGSKA (reference sequence). Trimming took 8 bases from V and 1 from J, leaving 11 bases between them. This chain's CDR3 is CSLQRGNYGYTF. Written as DNA, the CDR3 is TGCAGTCTTCAACGGGGTAACTATGGCTACACCTTC.

The genes are TRBV20-1 and TRBJ1-1; TRBD1 is a possible D gene (6 bases). This CDR3 region has 13 residues. Looked up from germline, CDR1 is DFQATT and CDR2 is SNEGSKA (reference sequence). Trimming removed 1 base from V and 2 bases from J, with 8 bases in between. The CDR3 loop reads CSARGGANTEAFF. The CDR3 nucleotides are TGCAGTGCTAGAGGGGGGGCAAACACTGAAGCTTTCTTT.

The V and J genes are TRBV20-1 and TRBJ1-5; TRBD1 matches 7 bases. Germline lookup yields CDR1 DFQATT and CDR2 SNEGSKA (reference sequence). The junction had 2 bases not matched to a gene; V was cut back by 3 bases and J by 3 bases. This CDR3 contains 13 residues. In nucleotides, the CDR3 is TGCAGTGCTAGGGGACAGATCAATCAGCCCCAGCATTTT. Its protein is CSARGQINQPQHF.

The chain has TRBV7-2 and TRBJ1-3; 8 bases line up with TRBD1. Per germline, CDR1 SGHTA and CDR2 FQGNSA. Germline trimming cut 0 bases from V and 0 bases from J; bases unmatched to any gene: 1. CDR3 length equals 16 residues. The CDR3 DNA reads as TGTGCCAGCAGCTTAGCGGGACAGGTCTCTGGAAACACCATATATTTT. It encodes CASSLAGQVSGNTIYF.

The CDR3 DNA sequence: TGTGCCAGCAGCCGAGGGGGCTACCAGCCCCAGCATTTT. This codes for CASSRGGYQPQHF. V and J are TRBV6-1 and TRBJ1-5; 7 bases fit TRBD1. V lost 6 bases and J lost 7; bases outside the gene matches: 6. The CDR3 is made up of 13 amino acids. CDR1 is MNHNS, CDR2 SASEGT, per germline.

V and J are TRBV28 and TRBJ2-7; 7 nucleotides align to TRBD2. V lost 6 bases to trimming and J lost 1 base; unmatched junction nucleotides: 3. Germline V CDR1 and CDR2: MDHEN, SYDVKM. The CDR3 contains 13 residues. CDR3 nucleotides: TGTGCCAGCAGGTCTAGCGGATCCTACGAGCAGTACTTC. Translating gives CASRSSGSYEQYF.

The V call is TRBV10-1, the J call TRBJ1-5; unclear D gene. This CDR3 is 14 amino acids long. V lost 0 bases and J lost 5, with 8 bases in between. Germline CDR1 is WNHNN and CDR2 is SYGVQD (reference sequence). The CDR3 protein is CASSESGIHQPQHF. CDR3 nucleotide sequence: TGCGCCAGCAGTGAGTCAGGGATCCATCAGCCCCAGCATTTT.

The chain links TRBV27 to TRBJ1-2; perhaps TRBD1 as D (5 bases). V was cut by 4 bases and J by 5 bases, with 17 bases left in between. In germline, CDR1 is MNHEY, CDR2 SMNVEV (reference sequence). CDR3 length: 15 residues. The CDR3 sequence: CASSSDIVRGYGYTF. CDR3 DNA sequence: TGTGCCAGCAGTTCGGACATCGTCCGGGGTTATGGCTACACCTTC.

This clonotype is categorized as large. The chain carries TRBV10-1 and TRBJ1-5, with D maybe TRBD1 (5 bases). This CDR3 is 14 amino acids long. V was clipped by 8 bases and J by 1 base, with 12 bases between them. CDR1 and CDR2 from the germline V gene are WNHNN and SYGVQD (reference sequence). CDR3 nucleotide sequence: TGCGCCAGCTACCCTTGGGGGAGCAATCAGCCCCAGCATTTT. Protein product: CASYPWGSNQPQHF.

The rearrangement links TRBV4-2 to TRBJ2-5; D gene unclear. The V and J ends lost 0 bases and 4 bases respectively, with 12 bases between them. The germline V gene encodes CDR1 LGHNA and CDR2 YNFKEQ. The CDR3 covers 15 residues. CDR3 region: CASSQDHGFPETQYF. In DNA, the CDR3 is TGTGCCAGCAGCCAAGATCACGGATTCCCAGAGACCCAGTACTTC.

This clonotype is large within its sample. V gene TRBV12-3 or TRBV12-4 combines with J gene TRBJ1-5, with D possibly matching TRBD1 (5 bases). V was trimmed by 1 base and J by 4 bases, leaving 8 bases between them. The CDR3 is made up of 14 amino acids. CDR3 in DNA: TGTGCCAGCAGTTTAGGGCAGGGAAATCAGCCCCAGCATTTT. This gives the protein CASSLGQGNQPQHF.